The rows below give T cell receptor beta chains drawn from one sample of a study of blood T cell repertoires in COVID-19. The method was immunoSEQ multiplex PCR; TCRdb's version includes in-frame clones alone and lacks a portion of them. Among some 140,000 clones, 81% were seen once, and the ten largest hold over 7.5%. Sequencing used peripheral blood. These TCRs come from a woman aged 55-69 years with active or convalescent COVID-19. CDR3s include the opening cysteine and the closing phenylalanine or tryptophan. Each record gives: V gene, D gene, J gene, CDR3 length, CDR3 protein. D genes are given only for firm matches.

TRBV28	TRBD1	TRBJ1-1	14	CASSFRGRDTEAFF
TRBV5-1	-	TRBJ2-5	14	CASSLSFGRETQYF
TRBV7-2	-	TRBJ1-1	13	CASSFLLRGGAFF
TRBV6-5	-	TRBJ1-5	15	CASTTYPGYNQPQHF
TRBV20-1	-	TRBJ1-6	15	CSASPGGSYNSPLHF
TRBV15	TRBD2	TRBJ2-1	15	CATSRDPGLADEQFF
TRBV4-1	TRBD2	TRBJ2-3	15	CASSQERREGDTQYF
TRBV6-5	TRBD1	TRBJ1-5	14	CASSLGTGVQPQHF
TRBV29-1	TRBD2	TRBJ2-3	18	CSVEVASGRSWDTDTQYF
TRBV6-6	-	TRBJ1-1	13	CASSYIINTEAFF
TRBV19	TRBD1	TRBJ2-3	19	CASADPSLAGQGFTDTQYF
TRBV19	TRBD1	TRBJ1-1	14	CATGQGIRKTEAFF
TRBV6-1	TRBD1	TRBJ1-2	15	CASSEATGADYGYTF
TRBV5-4	TRBD1	TRBJ1-1	15	CASSRQGGLNTEAFF
TRBV6-2/TRBV6-3	TRBD2	TRBJ2-7	17	CASSPGTSGIGTYEQYF
TRBV11-2	TRBD1	TRBJ1-6	15	CASSLAGTGRSPLHF
TRBV5-1	TRBD1	TRBJ1-3	16	CASSSSGTADGNTIYF